This record looks at one T cell receptor (beta chain) sequence and its context. The antigen remains unidentified. PCR was performed using 60 Vbeta and 13 Jbeta primers. The table came from immunoSEQ multiplex PCR; TCRdb's copy has only in-frame clones and leaves some out. The table records 100,000 to 150,000 clones, about 85% of them present only once. The CDR3 runs to 13 residues. Trimming stripped 2 bases from V and 8 bases from J, with 10 bases between. CDR1 SGHAT and CDR2 FQNNGV come from the germline V gene. This entry is derived from a study of cytomegalovirus exposure and HLA in healthy donors. Study-wide results and limits: When analyzed later, a missense DCLRE1C variant was found to be linked to TCR beta V- and J-gene trimming. Associated with cytomegalovirus, according to the listing, were 150 to 200 TCR beta chains.

The sequence derives from a man aged 18 to 35 in good health and CMV-seropositive. The gene calls are TRBV11-2 and TRBJ2-1, with D tentatively TRBD1 (6 bases). Specimen: PBMCs. The CDR3 sequence is CASSLWGRDEQFF. The CDR3 nucleotides are TGTGCCAGCAGCTTATGGGGGCGCGATGAGCAGTTCTTC.